This TCR beta chain was sequenced during a study of cytomegalovirus exposure and HLA in healthy donors. Only in-frame clones appear in the TCRdb table, and some are missing; sequencing was by immunoSEQ multiplex PCR. The sample includes tens of thousands of clones, 70% to 90% of them seen just once. V was clipped by 1 base and J by 5 bases, with 11 bases between them. The CDR3 has 15 residues. Germline CDR1 and CDR2: MGHRA and YSYEKL. Sequencing was done on a sample of PBMCs. The chain uses TRBV4-1 and TRBJ1-4; D gene ambiguous. This TCR derives from a woman younger than 35 in good health and CMV-seropositive. Here the CDR3 DNA reads TGCGCCAGCAGCCAAGGGGGAGTAGGGAATGAAAAACTGTTTTTT. Translating it yields CASSQGGVGNEKLFF.